A single T cell receptor (beta chain) is shown here with its context. Generated by immunoSEQ multiplex PCR, the TCRdb table keeps only in-frame clones and is missing some. The sample consists of over 75,000 clones, about 90% of them appearing once. The data belong to a study of OX40 agonist ivuxolimab in advanced cancers. The CDR3 contains 14 residues. The J segment lost 11 bases and the V segment lost 0 bases, leaving 7 bases of the junction unmatched. Germline V gene lookup returns CDR1 GTSNPN and CDR2 SVGIG (reference sequence). The sequence was obtained from an adult with an advanced solid tumor such as melanoma, head and neck, liver or kidney cancer. The gene calls are TRBV30 and TRBJ2-1; 10 bases map to TRBD2. The sequencing here drew on CD4+ or CD8+ T cells sorted from blood, taken in a trial of the OX40 agonist ivuxolimab. CDR3 amino acids: CAWSVPGSGRKQFF. The CDR3 nucleotides are TGTGCCTGGAGTGTACCGGGTAGCGGGAGGAAGCAGTTCTTC.